This TCR beta chain derives from a study of technical replicates of blood from a few donors. Sequenced by immunoSEQ multiplex PCR; TCRdb stores in-frame clones only, minus some. The sample includes 90,000 to 100,000 clones, about 95% of them seen just once. CDR1 and CDR2 (germline): SNHLY, FYNNEI. This CDR3 has 14 amino acids. The junction had 0 bases not matched to a gene; V was cut back by 1 base and J by 5 bases. This TCR was sampled from a human donor in good health. This chain uses TRBV2 with TRBJ1-5; 9 nucleotides match TRBD1. The sample comprised T cells isolated from PBMCs. The CDR3 region is CASSEGTGDQPQHF. The CDR3 DNA reads TGTGCCAGCAGTGAAGGGACAGGGGATCAGCCCCAGCATTTT.